This T cell receptor (beta chain) was obtained from a study of cytomegalovirus exposure and HLA in healthy donors (dated by TCRdb to about 2017). About the investigation overall: An earlier analysis of roughly 570 of the donors reported 250 to 300 Gb of sequence data and 95 million to 140 million unique TCR beta sequences obtained from roughly 180 million T cells. In a later genetic analysis, genome-wide SNP genotypes for about three fifths of the roughly 670 donors were used, and that subset was treated as a discovery cohort. Roughly 300 gigabases of sequencing data and 80 million or so unique TCR sequences were included in an early release covering around 650 HLA-typed donors. A few DR-DQ haplotypes were treated as single units for association and clustering because of strong linkage in the cohort. Typing coverage varied by locus: roughly 629-630 donors for A, B, C, DRB1 and DQB1; approximately 560 for DQA1; around 570 for DPA1; approximately 490 for DPB1. Among the approximately 420 genotyped donors, around 81% belonged to the genetic ancestry cluster associated with self-reported Caucasian donors. An earlier analysis of 587 of the donors used high-throughput TCR beta sequencing to judge whether each TCR beta V gene segment behaved as functional or pseudogenic. Rather than using new phenotypic data, the later analysis identified candidate immune exposures from TCR beta sequences and from how often those sequences occurred across donors. Among roughly 400 genotyped donors of the cohort, an average of around 250,000 unique TCR beta nucleotide sequences was sequenced per donor, of which about 19% were non-productive. The study aimed to test whether signatures of past pathogen exposure could be identified by cataloging public T cell receptors. Donor age, sex, ethnicity and CMV serostatus were collected together with the repertoire data. A later analysis re-examined previously published TCR beta repertoires from more than 550 donors and added high-resolution HLA genotyping to investigate patterns of TCR occurrence. HLA typing included class I and class II loci at four-digit resolution. To predict cytomegalovirus infection status, the study brought together high-throughput TCR immunosequencing, statistical association of individual TCRs with disease status, and machine learning. The study profiled the T cell repertoires of 500 to 800 subjects by immunosequencing and related them to cytomegalovirus serostatus. In addition to the first cohort of 666 subjects, a separate validation cohort of approximately 130 different subjects was used. Every repertoire in the discovery cohort had been generated on one and the same sequencing platform.

What the study reported, not specific to this receptor: A later genetic analysis reported fewer N-insertions in productive TCRs among donors in an Asian-associated ancestry cluster than the roughly 620-donor mean. Because HLA typing was unavailable for some donors at each locus, only the typed subset was used in association tests. Several of the top co-occurrence clusters appeared to be linked to parvovirus B19, influenza, CMV and Epstein-Barr virus, according to a later analysis. A further reported finding was that TCR beta sequences accurately predicted the HLA-A and HLA-B alleles for most subjects in the first cohort. In vitro tests confirmed that a few of the cytomegalovirus-associated TCR beta chains recognize cytomegalovirus antigens. At a false discovery rate of 0.05, a later analysis linked under 20,000 TCR beta sequences to specific HLA alleles. The earlier analysis of some 540 of the donors excluded some 15 rarely observed V segments, including chromosome 9 orphons, because counts were too low. In a later analysis, HLA-associated TCR beta chains showed more clonal expansion and lower generation probabilities than non-associated chains that were equally common. Strong co-occurrence of HLA alleles, especially DR and DQ, made assigning TCR associations to individual alleles difficult. The classifier was reported to diagnose cytomegalovirus status with high specificity and sensitivity in both the original and validation cohorts. Presence/absence analyses assumed roughly uniform sequencing depth across donors, an assumption that may not hold. Immune exposure information for the cohort was limited to CMV serostatus. Correlated functional status among segregating V segments might reflect linkage disequilibrium, but an unknown experimental factor could not be ruled out. An earlier analysis of 587 of the donors showed that most TCR beta V segments appeared in productive rearrangements either about 90% or about 30% of the time, which broadly matched IMGT annotations. According to the authors, the approach could potentially be generalized to other disease states and immunological phenotypes. A group of highly shared sequence variants was considered likely to be a technical artifact of the sequencing pipeline. An association between a missense DCLRE1C variant and V-gene and J-gene trimming of TCR beta chains was found in a later genetic analysis and replicated in an independent cohort. Most TCR sequences were seen in very few donors, while some public TCRs were found in many individuals. Because the 87-base-pair reads could not distinguish some IMGT-functional V segments, including TRBV6-2 and TRBV6-3, those segments were excluded. A later analysis found that TCR association rates varied across HLA loci, with DRB1 alleles showing the most associated TCRs and HLA-C alleles the fewest. This cohort had only TCR beta chains sequenced, and the lack of alpha or paired-chain data limited which features could be detected. The study listed 150 to 200 TCR beta chains as associated with cytomegalovirus. In a later analysis, most CMV-associated TCR beta chains were found to appear HLA-restricted, with HLA associations seemingly driven largely by CMV exposure.

On this clone: This receptor's antigen is unknown. No quality values exist for individual bases; no much larger clone is one base distant.

To prepare the library, the immunoSEQ multiplex PCR assay was applied. A mixture of 60 forward primers for TCR Vbeta segments and 13 reverse primers for TCR Jbeta segments was used in the multiplex PCR. Amplification of the CDR3 region of rearranged TCR beta genes was performed with a multiplex PCR assay on genomic DNA. On the Illumina HiSeq System, the amplified TCR beta libraries were sequenced as 87-base-pair reads. Regarding the original processing steps: In a later analysis, tens of millions of unique TCR beta chains were counted across the 650 to 700 repertoires, and roughly 10 million of these chains were shared by at least two donors. Raw reads were error-corrected and collapsed into unique sequences by a nearest-neighbor algorithm in which closely related sequences were merged to remove PCR and sequencing errors. Alignment of CDR3 sequences to IMGT reference sequences was used to assign V, D and J gene segments. For a sequence to be retained, at least a six-nucleotide match to both a V gene segment and a J gene segment was required. A rearrangement counted as productive if the CDR3 had no stop codons and remained in frame with V and J, and every other rearrangement counted as non-productive. Following IMGT convention, CDR3 was defined as the stretch from the second conserved V-encoded cysteine up to the conserved J-encoded phenylalanine. Sequences without an unambiguous match to a single V gene segment were excluded from the earlier analysis of about 640 of the donors. In an earlier analysis of approximately 550 of the donors, V segments were called functional above 56.7% productive rearrangements and were called segregating when the between-donor standard deviation exceeded 5%. A statistical classification framework was developed to diagnose cytomegalovirus status using the catalog of TCR beta chain sequences. A later analysis assigned V and J genes by comparing TCR nucleotide sequences with IMGT/GENE-DB human TR gene sequences. Using the TCRdist pipeline, a later analysis assigned CDR3 sequences along with most-parsimonious VDJ recombination scenarios. In a later analysis, every TCR beta chain was defined by the combination of its CDR3 amino acid sequence and its V-gene family, and reads without a unique V-gene family were dropped. In a later analysis, 450 to 600 highly shared, low-generation-probability nucleotide sequences were removed to address suspected cross-contamination and a sequencing artifact. In a later analysis, a clonal expansion index was calculated for each public chain from normalized within-repertoire ranks of inferred template counts. A later analysis computed generation probabilities with a VDJ recombination model fitted to out-of-frame rearrangements, and checked the results against IGoR. Hypergeometric tests were used in a later analysis to score TCR-TCR, TCR-HLA and TCR-CMV co-occurrence, with a repertoire-size bias correction applied to the TCR pairs. In a later analysis, false discovery rates were estimated by permuting HLA or CMV assignments 20 times. In a later analysis, co-occurring TCRs were grouped with DBSCAN, and TCRdist sequence similarity was added when clustering was performed within HLA-allele-positive subsets. Repertoires with fewer than 30,000 or more than 120,000 public chains were left out of co-occurrence clustering, as were four to six repertoires with anomalous nucleotide sharing. The table comes from immuneACCESS by way of TCRdb, which keeps in-frame sequences with V and J called. Part of the clones is missing from these tables; in studies checked, under half for an unresolved V gene and the rest for unknown reasons. D and trimming come from the DNA, and the V and J calls and clone size come from that table. For this sample the table gives 110,000 or so clones, of which more than 65% were detected only once. In total, the top ten clones hold 4.5% to 6% of the sample.

In total, about 650 healthy bone marrow donors made up the cohort. At the time of sampling, every cohort member was nominally healthy, though immune exposures that went unrecorded were likely present. The donor was CMV seropositive and belonged to the group of more than 250 seropositive cohort members. A peripheral blood sample was collected from each donor, and TCR beta sequencing was performed on peripheral blood mononuclear cells. The Qiagen DNeasy Blood Extraction Kit was used to extract genomic DNA from the blood cell samples. Reading the germline V gene (reference sequence) gives CDR1 GTSNPN and CDR2 SVGIG. Relative to germline, V is 0 bases shorter and J is 11 bases shorter, with 13 bases between their ends. The CDR3 starts with the cysteine, ends with the phenylalanine, and has 12 residues. This entry keeps only the CDR3 DNA: 36 bases, framed from base 1.

Sequencing was performed on PBMCs. In this chain, TRBV30 is recombined with TRBJ1-1, and the D gene may be TRBD1, 6 bases matching. The sequence derives from a man younger than 30 in good health and CMV-seropositive. The CDR3: CAWSVVGAGAFF. The nucleotide sequence is TGTGCCTGGAGTGTTGTGGGGGCCGGGGCTTTCTTT.